The rows below give T cell receptor beta chains drawn from one sample of a study of T cells expressing NK-cell markers. TCRdb derives one entry per CDR3 protein from the 5' RACE reads, leaving out DNA. The sample table includes around 280,000 distinct CDR3 sequences. Sequencing was done on a sample of blood T cells: a sorted CD56 or NKG2C T cell subset, CD4+ or CD8+ T cells, or bulk PBMC T cells (not recorded which). The receptors were sampled from a man aged 18-30 years in good health. Each CDR3 is given with its conserved first and last residue.

13,TRBV12-3/TRBV12-4,TRBJ2-2,CATSWGATGELFF
16,TRBV5-1,TRBJ2-2,CASTPNPRGNTGELFF
13,TRBV5-6,TRBJ2-7,CASSLAGNYEQYF
14,TRBV20-1,TRBJ2-7,CSASASGLGYEQYF
15,TRBV12-3/TRBV12-4,TRBJ1-3,CASSPRSGSGNTIYF
14,TRBV9,TRBJ1-1,CASSVLGWNSEAFF
18,TRBV12-3/TRBV12-4,TRBJ2-1,CASLAASGTGGVVGEQFF
16,TRBV29-1,TRBJ2-5,CSVEGGVAGLQETQYF
14,TRBV4-1,TRBJ2-5,CASSQEVLGETQYF
13,TRBV6-1,TRBJ1-6,CASTDSYNSPLHF
14,TRBV7-2,TRBJ2-7,CASSRSGIAREQYF
13,TRBV20-1,TRBJ2-5,CSARSQGKETQYF
15,TRBV20-1,TRBJ2-5,CSASQRLHRQETQYF
15,TRBV7-2,TRBJ2-7,CASSFPGLGSREQYF
15,TRBV20-1,TRBJ1-4,CSAREEGRGPEKLFF
13,TRBV29-1,TRBJ2-1,CSVGPAGVGEQFF
14,TRBV9,TRBJ1-4,CASSVWPTNEKLFF
12,TRBV19,TRBJ1-1,CASSIVEGGAFF
14,TRBV15,TRBJ2-1,CATSKAGVVNEQFF
13,TRBV7-6,TRBJ2-5,CASTTVGGETQYF
15,TRBV18,TRBJ2-3,CASSPPKLRRDTQYF
18,TRBV18,TRBJ2-5,CASSPRWLGTGGEETQYF
14,TRBV10-3,TRBJ1-1,CAHGPLGGETEAFF
13,TRBV18,TRBJ2-7,CASLTSGSNEQYF
13,TRBV20-1,TRBJ2-2,CSGQGPGTGELFF
15,TRBV10-2,TRBJ2-1,CASSAWWEFDNEQFF
12,TRBV29-1,TRBJ2-7,CSVEGQSYEQYF
15,TRBV7-2,TRBJ2-3,CASSSSWDTTDTQYF
14,TRBV14,TRBJ2-3,CASSFGGGSDTQYF
16,TRBV7-8,TRBJ1-6,CASSLAFHRVNSPLHF
14,TRBV10-3,TRBJ2-2,CAIRDRVDAGELFF
13,TRBV27,TRBJ2-3,CASSLGFSDTQYF
16,TRBV12-3/TRBV12-4,TRBJ2-6,CASSRLNRAGANVLTF
14,TRBV20-1,TRBJ2-2,CSARDRGGPGELFF
15,TRBV6-1,TRBJ2-5,CASRNSGRSQETQYF
15,TRBV5-5,TRBJ2-3,CASSSDRPSTDTQYF
15,TRBV5-6,TRBJ2-1,CASSRGQLGDNEQFF
15,TRBV12-3/TRBV12-4,TRBJ2-3,CASRPTGYSTDTQYF
13,TRBV20-1,TRBJ2-1,CSATTLLYNEQFF
18,TRBV24-1,TRBJ2-3,CATSDGLAGGPKTDTQYF
14,TRBV5-4,TRBJ2-3,CASSLGGFEDTQYF
14,TRBV6-1,TRBJ2-1,CASSEGVRYNEQFF
15,TRBV4-2,TRBJ2-6,CASSQRRTGANVLTF
16,TRBV6-1,TRBJ2-1,CASSLQAWTSGREQFF
15,TRBV12-3/TRBV12-4,TRBJ2-2,CASSLVQVNTGELFF
15,TRBV12-5,TRBJ2-3,CASGLEALSTDTQYF
14,TRBV15,TRBJ1-1,CATSSIQGNTEAFF
12,TRBV20-1,TRBJ2-5,CSASGTQETQYF
12,TRBV12-3/TRBV12-4,TRBJ1-1,CASGRGNTEAFF
11,TRBV20-1,TRBJ2-3,CSASIVNTQYF
13,TRBV3-1,TRBJ1-2,CASSQQGALGYTF
14,TRBV6-2/TRBV6-3,TRBJ2-7,CASTYLGGSYEQYF
13,TRBV19,TRBJ2-4,CASSMDLGGIQYF